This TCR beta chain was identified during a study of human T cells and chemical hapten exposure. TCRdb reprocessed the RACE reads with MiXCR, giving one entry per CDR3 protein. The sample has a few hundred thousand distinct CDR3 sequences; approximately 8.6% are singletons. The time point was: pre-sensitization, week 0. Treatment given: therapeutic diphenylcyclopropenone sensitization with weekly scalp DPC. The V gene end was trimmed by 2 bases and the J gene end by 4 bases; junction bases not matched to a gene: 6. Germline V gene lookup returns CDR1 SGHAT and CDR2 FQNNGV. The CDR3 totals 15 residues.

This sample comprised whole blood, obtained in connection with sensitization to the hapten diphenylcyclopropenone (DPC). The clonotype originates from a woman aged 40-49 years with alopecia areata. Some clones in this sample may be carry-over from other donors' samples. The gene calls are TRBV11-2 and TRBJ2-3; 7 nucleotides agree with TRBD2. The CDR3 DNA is TGTGCCAGCAGCTTATCCCTAGCGGTGGCAGATACGCAGTATTTT. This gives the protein CASSLSLAVADTQYF. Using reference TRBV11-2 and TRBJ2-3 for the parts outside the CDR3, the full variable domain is EAGVAQSPRYKIIEKRQSVAFWCNPISGHATLYWYQQILGQGPKLLIQFQNNGVVDDSQLPKDRFSAERLKGVDSTLKIQPAKLEDSAVYLCASSLSLAVADTQYFGPGTRLTVL.